This T cell receptor (beta chain) was retrieved from a study of T cells in Graves' hyperthyroidism and ophthalmopathy (dated by TCRdb to about 2019). The study in broad terms: Peripheral blood was collected at initial diagnosis, before any treatment. After blood sampling, hyperthyroidism patients were treated with methimazole at a starting dose of 30 mg daily, and ophthalmopathy patients were treated with high-dose intravenous methylprednisolone. In addition, the study compared T-cell repertoires in thyroid tissue and in blood from over 5 Graves' hyperthyroidism patients. The approximately 100 discovery patients were divided at random into training and test sets in a 7:3 ratio. A discovery cohort of about 100 patients, approximately 44 with Graves' ophthalmopathy and 57 with stable Graves' hyperthyroidism, was used to find distinguishing TCR V-J signatures. Prospective prediction of ophthalmopathy was tested in an independent validation cohort of 18 to 20 hyperthyroidism patients and 17 patients who later progressed to ophthalmopathy. According to the paper, TCR Vbeta CDR3 sequencing was carried out on about 140 peripheral blood samples, which came from about 45 ophthalmopathy, 75 to 80 hyperthyroidism and roughly 17 progressor patients.

Stable Graves' hyperthyroidism was defined as no progression to ophthalmopathy during 18 months of follow-up. Hyperthyroidism patients were newly diagnosed, with disease duration under 2 months, and aged 18 to 65 years. Any patient with an uncontrolled infection, another autoimmune disease, pregnancy or lactation was excluded. Clinical symptoms, serum thyroxine and TRAb, thyroid ultrasound, and orbital computed tomography formed the basis for the diagnoses. Ficoll-Paque density gradient centrifugation was used to isolate PBMCs from 9.5 to 10 ml of fresh peripheral blood. Total RNA was extracted using Trizol reagent, and RNA quality was assessed on an Agilent 2100 Bioanalyzer. The TCR beta CDR3 regions were amplified from RNA transcripts. The first round of RT-PCR for the TCR CDR3 was performed with the HTBI primer set and the Qiagen OneStep RT-PCR kit. Libraries were constructed in a second round of multiplex PCR, after which size selection and purification were performed. Sequencing of the libraries was done on an Illumina HiSeq2000 using paired-end 100 bp reads. The authors' analysis ran thus. SOAPnuke was used to process the raw data, removing reads that contained adapters or uncalled bases, had a mean Phred below 15, or lacked an exact match to the constant primer or identifier. COPE v1.2.5 was used to merge high-quality paired reads, and clonotypes were defined as unique nucleotide sequences. MiTCR v1.1 was used to align clonotypes to the IMGT TRBV, TRBD and TRBJ reference segments. Only V-J combinations with frequency above 0.0001, covering approximately 99% of repertoires, were analysed. A TCS score was defined as the ratio between F50 (clonal expansion) and ExV (chaos), using BLOSUM62-based TCRdist between CDR3 peptides within each V-J. Welch's t-statistics and random forest reduced roughly 500 V-J features to 10 to 15, which were used in a naive Bayes classifier (R e1071). TCRdb cleaned the public reads at Q25 with fastp, built clones with MiXCR and kept in-frame beta chains. Here each entry gathers all rows of one CDR3 protein and keeps the most common genes and DNA. The V and J calls and clone size are TCRdb's, not the authors'. Across this sample there are 350,000 to 500,000 distinct CDR3 sequences, with around 13% seen only once. 5.3% of the sample is taken by the ten largest.

There are a few counts of this clonotype. The target of this receptor is not known. Base-call qualities are not available, and no considerably larger clone is one nucleotide away. The paper as a whole reports these results and caveats: A model built on a 13 V-J signature distinguished ophthalmopathy from stable hyperthyroidism, reaching about 88% sensitivity and 81.08% specificity in cross-validation and 80%/75% in testing. Most expanded thyroid clonotypes (frequency above 0.001) were also found in blood, which suggests that blood repertoires may mirror thyroid immune responses. In validation, the model predicted progression to ophthalmopathy with roughly 66% sensitivity and approximately 72% specificity, a median of roughly seven months before onset. No statistical method was used to fix the sample size in advance, and group allocation was not hidden from the investigators.

V loses 5 bases of germline sequence and J loses 3 bases, and the interval between the two ends is 7 bases. From a lookup of the germline V gene, CDR1 and CDR2 are SQVTM and ANQGSEA. The CDR3 spans 12 residues, from the cysteine through the phenylalanine. The sequence is cut down to CDR3 DNA, 36 bases in frame from base 1. In this chain, TRBV29-1 is recombined with TRBJ2-2; the D gene assignment is ambiguous. The sequenced sample consisted of blood. The clonotype was recovered from a woman aged 18-29 years with Graves' hyperthyroidism. CDR3 region: CSVLYHTGELFF. In nucleotide form, the sequence is TGCAGCGTTTTATACCACACCGGGGAGCTGTTTTTT.